The 29 T cell receptor beta chains in this list originate from one sample, sequenced in a study of cytomegalovirus exposure and HLA in healthy donors. The PCR had 60 Vbeta and 13 Jbeta primers. TCRdb's copy holds only in-frame clones and misses some; the assay was immunoSEQ multiplex PCR. The table lists under 150,000 clones, roughly 80% of them singletons. Input material: PBMCs. The receptor set was obtained from a woman aged 45-60 years in good health and CMV-seronegative.

This clone was detected only a few times. This chain's CDR3 is CASSRFSTGANYGYTF. The CDR3 DNA follows: TGTGCCAGCAGCCGATTTTCCACAGGGGCGAACTATGGCTACACCTTC. The genes are TRBV5-6 and TRBJ1-2, with 7 bases identical to TRBD1. The germline V gene has CDR1 SGHDT and CDR2 YYEEEE. The trim removed 4 bases at V and 2 bases at J, leaving 11 bases unmatched. This CDR3 spans 16 amino acids.

The chain carries TRBV6-5 and TRBJ2-2; D is ambiguous. This CDR3 comprises 13 residues. The germline CDR1 and CDR2 sequences are MNHEY and SVGAGI. V lost 2 bases, J lost 5 bases, and 6 bases lay in between. The CDR3 DNA reads TGTGCCAGCAGTTACATCGTGACCGGGGAGCTGTTTTTT. This gives the protein CASSYIVTGELFF.

This clone was seen only a few times. This chain links TRBV30 with TRBJ1-2; D gene ambiguous. The CDR3 has 16 amino acids. V shed 3 bases and J shed 4 bases, with 21 bases lying between them. Germline values: CDR1 GTSNPN, CDR2 SVGIG (reference sequence). For the CDR3, the DNA is TGTGCCTGGAGCCCCTTTTTGACGGAGATGGGCTATGGCTACACCTTC. This encodes CAWSPFLTEMGYGYTF.

This chain uses TRBV6-1 with TRBJ1-2; 8 bases fit TRBD1. The trim removed 1 base at V and 6 bases at J, leaving 7 bases unmatched. Looked up from germline, CDR1 is MNHNS and CDR2 is SASEGT. This CDR3 is built from 15 residues. The CDR3: CASSEVPGGQDGYTF. DNA of the CDR3: TGTGCCAGCAGTGAAGTTCCAGGGGGCCAGGATGGCTACACCTTC.

The sample holds a few counts of this clone. The chain uses TRBV7-3 and TRBJ1-2; D gene unclear. Germline CDR1 SGHTA, CDR2 FQGTGA. The CDR3 runs 14 residues. V shed 1 base and J shed 5 bases, with 11 bases lying between them. The CDR3 protein is CASSLNPTRYGYTF. The CDR3, as DNA: TGTGCCAGCAGCTTAAATCCCACACGATATGGCTACACCTTC.

The V call is TRBV21-1, the J call TRBJ2-7; the D call in the table, TRBD1, was not verified against the DNA. TRBV21-1 is recorded as a pseudogene. This CDR3 has 14 amino acids. CDR3 sequence: CASSARQGIYEQYF. Written as DNA, the CDR3 is TGTGCCAGCAGCGCAAGACAGGGAATCTACGAGCAGTACTTC.

This clone was observed once. This sequence joins TRBV4-1 and TRBJ1-2; D possibly corresponds to TRBD1 (6 bases). This CDR3 is 14 amino acids long. Germline V gene lookup returns CDR1 MGHRA and CDR2 YSYEKL. V was cut by 1 base and J by 4 bases, with 10 bases left in between. CDR3 sequence reads: CASSQGGGVYGYTF. CDR3 coding DNA: TGCGCCAGCAGCCAAGGGGGGGGCGTCTATGGCTACACCTTC.

The CDR3 reads CASSSLPGSYEQYF. CDR3 in DNA: TGCGCCAGCAGCTCCCTACCGGGGTCCTACGAGCAGTACTTC. The chain recombines TRBV5-1 with TRBJ2-5, with D perhaps TRBD2 (5 bases). The tail of the sequence fits TRBJ2-7 better, so the J call may be wrong. Germline V gene lookup returns CDR1 SGHRS and CDR2 YFSETQ. The CDR3 length is 14 residues.

The genes are TRBV7-9 and TRBJ1-2; 7 nucleotides line up with TRBD1. V dropped 5 bases and J dropped 0; count of bases not matched to a gene: 15. The germline V gene has CDR1 SEHNR and CDR2 FQNEAQ (reference sequence). The CDR3 covers 18 residues. Written as DNA, the CDR3 is TGTGCCAGCAGCATAGGGGTCGGGACAGCTGAATCTAACTATGGCTACACCTTC. Translated: CASSIGVGTAESNYGYTF.

The chain uses TRBV19 and TRBJ1-5; 7 nucleotides match TRBD1. The trim removed 3 bases at V and 4 bases at J, leaving 6 bases unmatched. Germline V gene data show CDR1 as LNHDA and CDR2 as SQIVND (reference sequence). CDR3 length: 15 amino acids. The CDR3 DNA sequence: TGTGCCAGTAGTATGATGAGCAGGGGGAATCAGCCCCAGCATTTT. Protein: CASSMMSRGNQPQHF.

The rearrangement uses TRBV11-2 and TRBJ2-1; 8 positions match TRBD2. The CDR3 runs 16 residues. Germline CDR1 and CDR2: SGHAT and FQNNGV. V trimming: 4 bases; J trimming: 4 bases; junction bases outside the gene matches: 9. The CDR3 here is CASSSFGGGRYNEQFF. Written as DNA, the CDR3 is TGTGCCAGCAGCTCCTTCGGCGGGGGGAGGTACAATGAGCAGTTCTTC.

The chain couples TRBV7-2 to TRBJ2-5; 10 nucleotides match TRBD2. The CDR3 is 15 amino acids. Trimming at V came to 5 bases and at J to 7 bases, leaving 10 bases not matched to a gene. Germline values: CDR1 SGHTA, CDR2 FQGNSA. The CDR3 loop reads CASSELAGDVGTQYF. The CDR3 DNA reads TGTGCCAGCAGCGAGCTAGCGGGGGATGTCGGGACCCAGTACTTC. The full variable domain, completed using reference TRBV7-2 and TRBJ2-5, is GAGVSQSPSNKVTEKGKDVELRCDPISGHTALYWYRQSLGQGLEFLIYFQGNSAPDKSGLPSDRFSAERTGGSVSTLTIQRTQQEDSAVYLCASSELAGDVGTQYFGPGTRLLVL.

The CDR3 here is CARRQGADGYTF. The DNA for the CDR3 is TGTGCCAGACGACAGGGGGCGGATGGCTACACCTTC. The chain links TRBV21-1 to TRBJ1-2; TRBD1 is the table's D call, not checked against the DNA. TRBV21-1 is designated a pseudogene. The CDR3 covers 12 residues.

The V gene is TRBV5-6, the J gene TRBJ1-4, with 9 bases aligning to TRBD1. This CDR3 contains 16 residues. Trimming removed 4 bases from V and 4 bases from J; junction bases left unmatched: 8. Germline CDR1 SGHDT, CDR2 YYEEEE. The chain's CDR3 is CASSIDRGRYNEKLFF. CDR3 DNA sequence: TGTGCCAGCAGCATTGACAGGGGGAGGTATAATGAAAAACTGTTTTTT. Based on the CDR3 plus reference TRBV5-6 and TRBJ1-4, the full variable domain is DAGVTQSPTHLIKTRGQQVTLRCSPKSGHDTVSWYQQALGQGPQFIFQYYEEEERQRGNFPDRFSGHQFPNYSSELNVNALLLGDSALYLCASSIDRGRYNEKLFFGSGTQLSVL.

This chain connects TRBV28 to TRBJ2-7; 7 bases map to TRBD1. V shed 6 bases, J shed 3 bases, and the junction held 8 bases outside the gene matches. Germline values: CDR1 MDHEN, CDR2 SYDVKM. CDR3 length equals 14 residues. The CDR3 is CASRPDRVLYEQYF. The CDR3, as DNA: TGTGCCAGCAGACCCGACAGGGTCCTCTACGAGCAGTACTTC. The variable domain in full, with the rest retrieved from reference TRBV28 and TRBJ2-7, is DVKVTQSSRYLVKRTGEKVFLECVQDMDHENMFWYRQDPGLGLRLIYFSYDVKMKEKGDIPEGYSVSREKKERFSLILESASTNQTSMYLCASRPDRVLYEQYFGPGTRLTVT.

A word on this clone: The same CDR3 is also encoded by other DNA sequences in this sample. The CDR3 reads CASRRGHGGGYTF. The CDR3 DNA reads TGTGCCAGCAGACGGGGACATGGTGGTGGCTACACCTTC. The chain uses TRBV6-5 and TRBJ1-2, with D possibly being TRBD1 (6 bases). From germline, CDR1 is MNHEY and CDR2 SVGAGI. With 6 bases removed from V and 7 bases from J, the gap between germline ends came to 15 bases. The CDR3 spans 13 residues.

CDR3 protein: CASSFPGGGGQETQYF. DNA of the CDR3: TGTGCCAGCAGCTTTCCCGGCGGGGGGGGCCAAGAGACCCAGTACTTC. V gene TRBV5-4 combines with J gene TRBJ2-5; TRBD2 agrees at 9 bases. CDR3 length: 16 amino acids. The V segment lost 2 bases and the J segment 1 base; nucleotides outside the gene matches: 6. CDR1 and CDR2 from the germline V gene are SGHNT and YYREEE (reference sequence).

The J gene is TRBJ1-5, the V gene TRBV13; 10 bases align to TRBD1. Looked up from germline, CDR1 is PRHDT and CDR2 is FYEKMQ (reference sequence). After removal of 0 bases from V and 3 bases from J, the junction contained 8 bases not matched to a gene. This CDR3 region has 18 residues. The CDR3 reads CASSLGGGQGLSNQPQHF. CDR3 sequence (DNA): TGTGCCAGCAGCTTAGGCGGGGGACAGGGGTTGTCCAATCAGCCCCAGCATTTT.

This sequence joins TRBV28 and TRBJ1-6; D unresolved. V lost 6 bases, J lost 9 bases, and 18 bases lay in between. Per the germline V gene, CDR1 is MDHEN and CDR2 is SYDVKM. CDR3 length: 15 residues. CDR3 protein: CASSPRSSRISPLHF. The CDR3 nucleotides read TGTGCCAGCAGCCCCCGGAGCAGCCGCATTTCACCCCTCCACTTT.

The V gene is TRBV11-2, the J gene TRBJ2-7; D perhaps matches TRBD2 (5 bases). The V end lost 4 bases, the J end lost 6 bases, and 16 bases lay between the germline ends. The CDR3 is 14 residues long. The germline V gene has CDR1 SGHAT and CDR2 FQNNGV. The CDR3 DNA reads TGTGCCAGCAGCTCCCGGGGTCTTTCGGGCGAGCAGTACTTC. Amino acids: CASSSRGLSGEQYF.

This sequence joins TRBV7-9 and TRBJ1-4; 9 bases fit TRBD1. This CDR3 comprises 16 residues. CDR1 is SEHNR, CDR2 FQNEAQ, per germline (reference sequence). J was trimmed by 3 bases and V by 3 bases; bases with no gene match: 5. The CDR3: CASSLGYRGPNEKLFF. DNA of the CDR3: TGTGCCAGCAGCTTGGGATACAGGGGGCCTAATGAAAAACTGTTTTTT.

The chain joins TRBV6-5 to TRBJ2-1; TRBD2 matches 10 bases. The CDR3 is 14 residues long. Germline assignment: CDR1 MNHEY and CDR2 SVGAGI. The junction had 4 bases not matched to a gene; V was cut back by 3 bases and J by 8 bases. The CDR3 region is CASSYSGGMYEQFF. The CDR3 DNA reads as TGTGCCAGCAGTTATAGCGGGGGGATGTATGAGCAGTTCTTC.

The rearrangement uses TRBV4-1 and TRBJ1-6; TRBD1 agrees at 9 bases. The germline V gene encodes CDR1 MGHRA and CDR2 YSYEKL. The V segment lost 0 bases and the J segment 14 bases; nucleotides outside the gene matches: 20. The CDR3 is 19 residues long. For the CDR3, the DNA is TGCGCCAGCAGCCAAGATTATGCACAGACAGGGGGGAGGATTTTGGCCCTCCACTTT. It encodes CASSQDYAQTGGRILALHF.

The CDR3 spells CASSVRGRKTSPLHF. CDR3 bases: TGTGCCAGCAGTGTAAGGGGGAGAAAAACTTCACCCCTCCACTTT. The chain links TRBV2 to TRBJ1-6; possible D gene TRBD1, 6 bases. This CDR3 region has 15 residues. V was shortened by 4 bases and J by 9 bases, with 16 bases between the two germline ends. Germline-derived CDR1 and CDR2 are SNHLY and FYNNEI. The entire variable domain, with the rest obtained from reference TRBV2 and TRBJ1-6, is as follows: EPEVTQTPSHQVTQMGQEVILRCVPISNHLYFYWYRQILGQKVEFLVSFYNNEISEKSEIFDDQFSVERPDGSNFTLKIRSTKLEDSAMYFCASSVRGRKTSPLHFGNGTRLTVT.

Note on this clone: The identical CDR3 is also encoded by other nucleotide sequences in the sample. The chain links TRBV6-5 to TRBJ2-7; no firm D call. Germline CDR1 MNHEY, CDR2 SVGAGI. V lost 0 bases to trimming and J lost 1 base, with 4 bases between them. This CDR3 contains 13 residues. The CDR3, as DNA: TGTGCCAGCAGTTACTCGAGGTCCTACGAGCAGTACTTC. This sequence encodes CASSYSRSYEQYF.

This chain links TRBV7-3 with TRBJ2-5; 10 bases are shared with TRBD2. This CDR3 contains 15 residues. CDR1 is SGHTA, CDR2 FQGTGA, per germline. V trimming: 2 bases; J trimming: 5 bases; junction bases outside the gene matches: 5. The CDR3 sequence: CASSLERGGQETQYF. The CDR3 DNA reads TGTGCCAGCAGCTTAGAGCGGGGGGGCCAGGAGACCCAGTACTTC.

A few counts support this clone. J is TRBJ2-7 and V is TRBV4-1; 11 bases are shared with TRBD1. The germline V gene encodes CDR1 MGHRA and CDR2 YSYEKL. This CDR3 contains 15 residues. After removal of 1 base from V and 2 bases from J, the junction contained 1 base not matched to a gene. The CDR3 sequence: CASSQGTGGPYEQYF. CDR3 in DNA: TGCGCCAGCAGCCAAGGGACAGGGGGCCCCTACGAGCAGTACTTC.

The V gene is TRBV7-8, the J gene TRBJ1-2, with D perhaps matching TRBD1 (6 bases). The germline CDR1 and CDR2 sequences are SGHVS and FQNEAQ. The CDR3 runs to 15 residues. V lost 5 bases and J lost 3, with 16 bases in between. CDR3 sequence reads: CASSPDRQGHYGYTF. The DNA for the CDR3 is TGTGCCAGCAGCCCCGACCGGCAGGGGCACTATGGCTACACCTTC. Together with reference TRBV7-8 and TRBJ1-2, the CDR3 gives the full variable domain: GAGVSQSPRYKVAKRGQDVALRCDPISGHVSLFWYQQALGQGPEFLTYFQNEAQLDKSGLPSDRFFAERPEGSVSTLKIQRTQQEDSAVYLCASSPDRQGHYGYTFGSGTRLTVV.

V and J are TRBV10-2 and TRBJ2-5, with D perhaps matching TRBD1 (6 bases). The J call may be mistaken, given a closer DNA end match to TRBJ2-7. Germline V gives CDR1 WSHSY, CDR2 SAAADI. The CDR3 consists of 15 residues. The DNA of the CDR3 is TGCGCCAGCAGTGAGTCAAGGGGGTCAAGGAGCGAGCAGTACTTC. As protein: CASSESRGSRSEQYF.